Below are 18 T cell receptor beta chains sequenced from a single sample in a study of T cell responses to AZD1222 COVID-19 vaccine. Sequencing used immunoSEQ multiplex PCR; TCRdb keeps in-frame clones, though not all of them. The sample lists about 92,000 clones, more than 75% seen once, with 10% in the top ten. Sequenced material: peripheral blood, taken on day 0 of AZD1222 vaccination. These receptor sequences come from an adult in good health.

The sample holds one count of this clone. The J gene is TRBJ1-5, the V gene TRBV6-6, with 7 bases that match TRBD1. CDR3 size: 16 residues. Germline-derived CDR1 and CDR2 are MNHNY and SVGAGI (reference sequence). V shed 5 bases and J 4 bases; nucleotides not matched to a gene: 11. CDR3 residues: CASSRVGGAANQPQHF. The CDR3, as DNA: TGTGCCAGCAGTCGAGTAGGGGGCGCGGCGAATCAGCCCCAGCATTTT.

The V gene is TRBV19, the J gene TRBJ2-2, with D possibly being TRBD1 (5 bases). The CDR3 length is 15 residues. The V gene's germline CDR1 is LNHDA and CDR2 SQIVND (reference sequence). Trimming shortened V by 3 bases and J by 4 bases, and 12 bases separated the two germline ends. The CDR3 region is CASSIPRQITGELFF. The CDR3 nucleotides read TGTGCCAGTAGTATCCCGCGACAGATCACCGGGGAGCTGTTTTTT. The complete variable domain, with remaining parts taken from reference TRBV19 and TRBJ2-2, reads DGGITQSPKYLFRKEGQNVTLSCEQNLNHDAMYWYRQDPGQGLRLIYYSQIVNDFQKGDIAEGYSVSREKKESFPLTVTSAQKNPTAFYLCASSIPRQITGELFFGEGSRLTVL.

The genes are TRBV11-2 and TRBJ2-4; D could derive from TRBD1 or TRBD2 (6 bases each). Germline CDR1 SGHAT, CDR2 FQNNGV. V lost 4 bases and J 3 bases, leaving 22 bases between the germline ends. The CDR3 is 18 amino acids. This CDR3 is CASSWGRDTSVGKNIQYF. DNA of the CDR3: TGTGCCAGCAGCTGGGGGCGGGACACTTCGGTGGGCAAAAACATTCAGTACTTC.

This chain joins TRBV18 and TRBJ2-7, with TRBD2 as a possible D gene (5 bases). This CDR3 is 14 amino acids long. V lost 3 bases and J lost 5, with 14 bases in between. From germline, CDR1 is KGHSH and CDR2 LQKENI. CDR3 amino acids: CASSPDFGSHEQYF. The CDR3 DNA sequence: TGTGCCAGCTCACCGGACTTCGGGTCCCACGAGCAGTACTTC.

In this sample, this clone turned up once. V and J are TRBV19 and TRBJ2-4; TRBD2 aligns across 14 bases. Germline CDR1 LNHDA, CDR2 SQIVND (reference sequence). J was trimmed by 9 bases and V by 5 bases; bases with no gene match: 9. The CDR3 has 16 amino acids. CDR3 DNA sequence: TGTGCCAGTAGTCGCCCCCGGACTAGCGGGGGGAGCATTCAGTACTTC. Its protein is CASSRPRTSGGSIQYF.

The V and J genes are TRBV7-9 and TRBJ1-1, with TRBD1 as a possible D gene (5 bases). Germline loops: CDR1 SEHNR, CDR2 FQNEAQ (reference sequence). Trimming took off 3 bases at V and 3 bases at J, with 8 bases between the two ends. The CDR3 extends over 13 amino acids. The chain's CDR3 is CASSFGQYTEAFF. CDR3 coding DNA: TGTGCCAGCAGCTTCGGACAATACACTGAAGCTTTCTTT.

The chain combines TRBV2 with TRBJ1-2; D call uncertain. CDR3 length: 11 amino acids. Per the germline V gene, CDR1 is SNHLY and CDR2 is FYNNEI. Trimming removed 1 base from V and 7 bases from J, with 4 bases in between. The CDR3 reads CASSEDTGYTF. CDR3 in DNA: TGTGCCAGCAGTGAAGATACTGGCTACACCTTC.

This sequence joins TRBV7-2 and TRBJ2-7; 7 bases map to TRBD1. CDR1 SGHTA and CDR2 FQGNSA come from the germline V gene. The junction had 14 bases not matched to a gene; V was cut back by 5 bases and J by 7 bases. The CDR3 is 15 amino acids. The CDR3 loop reads CASSTGDSPLREQYF. The CDR3 coding sequence is TGTGCCAGCAGCACAGGGGACAGCCCCCTAAGGGAGCAGTACTTC.

The rearrangement links TRBV5-1 to TRBJ2-3; 13 bases align to TRBD2. CDR3 length: 15 amino acids. Trimming cost V 5 bases and J 6 bases; bases outside gene matches: 6. The germline CDR1 and CDR2 sequences are SGHRS and YFSETQ. CDR3 loop: CASSPTSGGVDTQYF. As DNA, the CDR3 is TGCGCCAGCAGTCCCACTAGCGGGGGGGTGGATACGCAGTATTTT.

This clone has more than one count but fewer than ten. The rearrangement uses TRBV5-4 and TRBJ2-1; the match to TRBD2 covers 12 bases. The V and J ends lost 2 bases and 15 bases, in that order; junction bases with no gene match: 12. CDR1 is SGHNT and CDR2 is YYREEE in the germline V gene (reference sequence). The CDR3 is made up of 15 amino acids. The DNA for the CDR3 is TGTGCCAGCAGCTTACAGGGTCTAGCGGGAGGGCGGCCGTTCTTC. Amino acids: CASSLQGLAGGRPFF.

The chain recombines TRBV5-1 with TRBJ2-7, with D perhaps given as TRBD1 or TRBD2 (6 bases each). The CDR3 length is 14 residues. CDR1 and CDR2 from the germline V gene are SGHRS and YFSETQ. V was trimmed by 3 bases and J by 2 bases, leaving 12 bases between them. The CDR3 loop reads CASSSGGSTYEQYF. DNA for the CDR3: TGCGCCAGCAGCTCCGGGGGCTCTACCTACGAGCAGTACTTC.

This chain joins TRBV29-1 and TRBJ1-2; 8 bases are shared with TRBD1. V was pared by 4 bases and J by 8 bases, with 9 bases of the junction left unmatched. Germline CDR1 is SQVTM and CDR2 is ANQGSEA. The CDR3 spans 13 residues. The CDR3 coding sequence is TGCAGCGTTGGTCAGGGGGCTATGTGGGGCTACACCTTC. This sequence encodes CSVGQGAMWGYTF.

The chain recombines TRBV19 with TRBJ1-5; 8 bases are shared with TRBD1. CDR1 is LNHDA and CDR2 is SQIVND in the germline V gene (reference sequence). J was trimmed by 7 bases and V by 3 bases; bases with no gene match: 5. This CDR3 has 14 amino acids. CDR3 in amino acids: CASSIGQGRQPQHF. In DNA form, the CDR3 reads TGTGCCAGTAGTATCGGACAGGGAAGACAGCCCCAGCATTTT.

J is TRBJ2-2 and V is TRBV5-1; D uncertain. V was clipped by 0 bases and J by 5 bases, with 8 bases between them. CDR1 is SGHRS, CDR2 YFSETQ, per germline. The CDR3 runs to 14 residues. The CDR3 reads CASSLDGVTGELFF. CDR3 bases: TGCGCCAGCAGCTTGGACGGCGTTACCGGGGAGCTGTTTTTT.

This chain connects TRBV4-1 to TRBJ2-7; unclear D gene. Germline V gene data show CDR1 as MGHRA and CDR2 as YSYEKL. V gave up 9 bases and J gave up 2 bases, with 17 bases separating them. The CDR3 has 14 residues. The CDR3 reads CARTHSRVAYEQYF. The CDR3, as DNA: TGCGCCAGAACCCACAGCCGGGTGGCCTACGAGCAGTACTTC.

A remark on this clone: One junction end does not reproduce the germline sequence, and a read error may be involved. V usage is TRBV2 and J usage is TRBJ1-3; D is undetermined. Per the germline V gene, CDR1 is SNHLY and CDR2 is FYNNEI. The CDR3 sequence is 14 residues long. CDR3 coding DNA: TGTGCCAGCAATGAACAGTCCTCTGGAAACACCATATATTTT. Translated, it gives CASNEQSSGNTIYF.

V gene TRBV7-3 combines with J gene TRBJ1-2; TRBD1 aligns across 8 bases. The CDR3 covers 15 residues. Germline values: CDR1 SGHTA, CDR2 FQGTGA. The V gene end was trimmed by 4 bases and the J gene end by 4 bases; junction bases not matched to a gene: 8. The CDR3 DNA reads TGTGCCAGCAGCTCGACAGGGGAACTAGGCTATGGCTACACCTTC. Amino acids: CASSSTGELGYGYTF. The whole variable domain, remainder taken from reference TRBV7-3 and TRBJ1-2, is GAGVSQTPSNKVTEKGKYVELRCDPISGHTALYWYRQSLGQGPEFLIYFQGTGAADDSGLPNDRFFAVRPEGSVSTLKIQRTERGDSAVYLCASSSTGELGYGYTFGSGTRLTVV.

DNA for the CDR3: TGTGCCAGCAGTATACTAGCACCTAGCACAGATACGCAGTATTTT. It translates to CASSILAPSTDTQYF. J is TRBJ2-3 and V is TRBV6-2 or TRBV6-3; weak D call: TRBD2 (6 bases). CDR1 is MNHEY, CDR2 SVGEGT, per germline. Trimming shortened V by 5 bases and J by 0 bases, and 12 bases separated the two germline ends. This CDR3 contains 15 residues.